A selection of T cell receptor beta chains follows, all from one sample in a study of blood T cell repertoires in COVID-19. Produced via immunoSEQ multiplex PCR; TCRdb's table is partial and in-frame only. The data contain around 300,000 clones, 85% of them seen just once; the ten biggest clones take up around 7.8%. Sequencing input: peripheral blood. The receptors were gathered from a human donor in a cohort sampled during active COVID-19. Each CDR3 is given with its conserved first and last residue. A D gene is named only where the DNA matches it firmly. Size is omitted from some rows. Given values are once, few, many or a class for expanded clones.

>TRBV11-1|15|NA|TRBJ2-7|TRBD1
TGTGCCAGCAGCTTAGCTGGGACAGCCTCCTACGAGCAGTACTTC
CASSLAGTASYEQYF
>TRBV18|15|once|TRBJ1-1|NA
TGTGCCAGCTCACCACCAGGAAAGGGAGGGACTGAAGCTTTCTTT
CASSPPGKGGTEAFF
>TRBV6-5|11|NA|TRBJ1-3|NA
TGTGCCAGCGAGGTTGGAAACACCATATATTTT
CASEVGNTIYF
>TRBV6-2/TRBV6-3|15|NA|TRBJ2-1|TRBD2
TGTGCCAGCAGTCGACTAGCGGGGGGCTACAATGAGCAGTTCTTC
CASSRLAGGYNEQFF
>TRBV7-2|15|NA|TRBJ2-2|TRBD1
TGTGCCAGCAGCGTACAGGGGGCAGGCACCGGGGAGCTGTTTTTT
CASSVQGAGTGELFF
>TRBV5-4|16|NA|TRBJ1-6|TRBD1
TGTGCCAGCAGCAAACGGACAGGGGGAGTTCATTCACCCCTCCACTTT
CASSKRTGGVHSPLHF
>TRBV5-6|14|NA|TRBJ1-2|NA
TGTGCCAGCAGCTTGCTCTTATTGCGAGAAGGCTACACCTTC
CASSLLLLREGYTF
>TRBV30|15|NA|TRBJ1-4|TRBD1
TGTGCCTGGAGTGTACGGACAGGGAGAGGTGAAAAACTGTTTTTT
CAWSVRTGRGEKLFF
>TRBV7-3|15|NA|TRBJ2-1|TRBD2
TGTGCCAGCAGCCCTGGACTAGCGGGGAGGGATGAGCAGTTCTTC
CASSPGLAGRDEQFF
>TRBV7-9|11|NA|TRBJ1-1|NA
TGTGCCAGCAGCCTGACAGATGAAGCTTTCTTT
CASSLTDEAFF
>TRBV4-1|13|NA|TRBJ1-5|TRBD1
TGCGCCAGCAGCCCTAGGGGGCTTCAGCCCCAGCATTTT
CASSPRGLQPQHF
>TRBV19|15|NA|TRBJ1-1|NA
TGTGCCAGTACAAACAGGGCCCTATTGAACACTGAAGCTTTCTTT
CASTNRALLNTEAFF
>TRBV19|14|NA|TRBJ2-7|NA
TGTGCCAGTAGTACGACAGAGGGGGTTTACGAGCAGTACTTC
CASSTTEGVYEQYF
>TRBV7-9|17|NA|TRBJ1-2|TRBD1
TGTGCCAGCAGCCAGCGACAGGGCGAAACTGGTGGCTATGGCTACACCTTC
CASSQRQGETGGYGYTF
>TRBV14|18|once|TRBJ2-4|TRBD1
TGTGCCAGCAGCCATGACCAGAGGGACAGGGAGACCAAAAACATTCAGTACTTC
CASSHDQRDRETKNIQYF
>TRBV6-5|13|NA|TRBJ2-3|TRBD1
TGTGCCAGCAGCCGGGACAGGCTAGATACGCAGTATTTT
CASSRDRLDTQYF
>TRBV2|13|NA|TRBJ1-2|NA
TGTGCCAGCAGTGTGGCAGGACTCTATGGCTACACCTTC
CASSVAGLYGYTF
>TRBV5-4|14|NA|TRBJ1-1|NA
TGTGCCAGCAGCCCAAGCGGAGGGTTGGGTGAAGCTTTCTTT
CASSPSGGLGEAFF
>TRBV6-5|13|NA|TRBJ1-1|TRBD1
TGTGCCAGCAGCTGGGGACAGGGTCTAGAAGCTTTCTTT
CASSWGQGLEAFF
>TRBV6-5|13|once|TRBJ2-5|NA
TGTGCCAGCATGACTAGTCTCGGAGAGACCCAGTACTTC
CASMTSLGETQYF
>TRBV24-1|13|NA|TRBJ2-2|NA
TGTGCCACTGAGGTAGCGAACACCGGGGAGCTGTTTTTT
CATEVANTGELFF
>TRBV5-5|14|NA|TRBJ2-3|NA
TGTGCCAGCAGCCTAGGGGTCAGCACAGATACGCAGTATTTT
CASSLGVSTDTQYF
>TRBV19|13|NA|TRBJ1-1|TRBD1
TGTGCCAGTAGCCAAACAGGGGTCACTGAAGCTTTCTTT
CASSQTGVTEAFF
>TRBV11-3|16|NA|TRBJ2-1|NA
TGTGCCAGCAGCTTAGTGGGCCAGACGTCCTACAATGAGCAGTTCTTC
CASSLVGQTSYNEQFF
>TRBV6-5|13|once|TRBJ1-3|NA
TGTGCCGCGGGGGTAGGATTTGGAAACACCATATATTTT
CAAGVGFGNTIYF
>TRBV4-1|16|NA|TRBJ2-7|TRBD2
TGCGCCAGCAGCCAGGGGACTAGCGGGGACTCCTACGAGCAGTACTTC
CASSQGTSGDSYEQYF
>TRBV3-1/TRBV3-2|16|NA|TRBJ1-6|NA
TGTGCCAGCAGCCAAAAAGGGGGTGCGGGTAATTCACCCCTCCACTTT
CASSQKGGAGNSPLHF
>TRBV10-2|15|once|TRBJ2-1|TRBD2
TGCGCCAGCACCCGGTTAGCGGGGGGCTACAATGAGCAGTTCTTC
CASTRLAGGYNEQFF